These 29 T cell receptor beta chains share one sample of origin, sequenced in a study of neurological immune-mediated disorders. One entry per CDR3 protein results from TCRdb running MiXCR on the 5' RACE reads. The table shows 40,000 to 50,000 distinct CDR3 sequences, with about 9.4% occurring only once. Sequencing used PBMCs. These receptors originate from a woman aged 40 to 50 with HTLV-1-associated myelopathy (HAM/TSP).

The table lists this clonotype with many counts. This sequence joins TRBV3-1 and TRBJ1-2; no clear D. This CDR3 region has 14 residues. The germline gives CDR1 LGHDT, CDR2 YNNKEL (reference sequence). Trimming cost V 4 bases and J 2 bases, with 11 bases left between them. The CDR3 DNA is TGTGCCAGCAGCCCCCAGGTTTTAAACTATGGCTACACCTTC. It yields the protein CASSPQVLNYGYTF.

This clonotype was picked up many times. The chain uses TRBV20-1 and TRBJ2-3; 8 nucleotides align to TRBD2. Germline values: CDR1 DFQATT, CDR2 SNEGSKA (reference sequence). The CDR3 has 15 residues. After removal of 5 bases from V and 4 bases from J, the junction contained 11 bases not matched to a gene. The CDR3 sequence: CSASRELAGADTQYF. The CDR3 DNA follows: TGCAGTGCTTCCCGGGAGCTAGCGGGCGCAGATACGCAGTATTTT.

This clonotype was observed at least ten times. CDR3 protein: CASRPPGVVEQYF. In DNA form, the CDR3 reads TGTGCCAGCCGACCCCCCGGGGTAGTCGAGCAGTACTTC. The chain is built from TRBV12-3 or TRBV12-4 and TRBJ2-7; maybe TRBD2 (5 bases). Trimming removed 8 bases from V and 6 bases from J, with 17 bases in between. CDR3 length: 13 amino acids.

This clonotype occurred many times. The V call is TRBV7-8, the J call TRBJ2-2; 8 bases are shared with TRBD2. Germline CDR1 reads SGHVS; CDR2 reads FQNEAQ. V gave up 5 bases and J gave up 5 bases; unmatched junction bases: 13. The CDR3 spans 17 residues. The CDR3 sequence: CASSPIRGGGRTGELFF. As DNA, the CDR3 is TGTGCCAGCAGCCCAATTAGGGGCGGGGGGAGGACCGGGGAGCTGTTTTTT.

This clonotype was seen ten or more times. The chain joins TRBV6-6 to TRBJ2-3, with D unclear. Germline CDR1 is MNHNY and CDR2 is SVGAGI (reference sequence). Trimming pared 8 bases from V and 3 bases from J, leaving 18 bases between. This CDR3 comprises 15 residues. The CDR3 DNA reads TGTGCCAGCTCCGCCCGTCCCCTGGGGACAGATACGCAGTATTTT. This translates into CASSARPLGTDTQYF.

This clonotype was seen ten or more times. V gene TRBV20-1 combines with J gene TRBJ2-2; a weak D match, TRBD2 (5 bases). CDR1 is DFQATT, CDR2 SNEGSKA, per germline (reference sequence). The CDR3 length is 15 residues. Trimming shortened V by 1 base and J by 4 bases, and 13 bases separated the two germline ends. The CDR3 protein is CSARVTEGSTGELFF. The CDR3 DNA sequence: TGCAGTGCTAGAGTTACAGAGGGCTCCACCGGGGAGCTGTTTTTT.

This clonotype is judged medium-sized. The chain uses TRBV5-1 and TRBJ2-3, with 10 bases matching TRBD2. CDR1 and CDR2 from the germline V gene are SGHRS and YFSETQ. V trimming: 4 bases; J trimming: 8 bases; junction bases outside the gene matches: 13. The CDR3 loop spans 16 amino acids. In DNA form, the CDR3 reads TGCGCCAGCAGCCCCAGGGTAGCGGGGGGCGATGTTACGCAGTATTTT. It translates to CASSPRVAGGDVTQYF.

This clonotype appeared many times. The CDR3 sequence is CASTFWGDTQYF. CDR3 nucleotides: TGTGCCAGCACCTTCTGGGGGGATACGCAGTATTTT. This chain connects TRBV12-3 or TRBV12-4 to TRBJ2-3, with D perhaps TRBD1 or TRBD2 (5 bases each). Trimming removed 7 bases from V and 6 bases from J, with 11 bases in between. This CDR3 is 12 amino acids long.

In this sample, this clonotype turned up many times. J is TRBJ2-7 and V is TRBV4-2, with 9 positions matching TRBD1. Germline V gives CDR1 LGHNA, CDR2 YNFKEQ. This CDR3 has 15 residues. V was clipped by 1 base and J by 2 bases; unmatched bases: 3. The CDR3 spells CASSQVGTGPYEQYF. CDR3 nucleotides: TGTGCCAGCAGCCAAGTAGGGACAGGGCCCTACGAGCAGTACTTC.

This clonotype was counted ten times or more. The chain employs TRBV13 and TRBJ1-1; 7 bases are shared with TRBD1. This CDR3 spans 16 amino acids. Per germline, CDR1 PRHDT and CDR2 FYEKMQ (reference sequence). V lost 5 bases to trimming and J lost 8 bases; unmatched junction nucleotides: 17. The CDR3 reads CASSLPAGTATKEAFF. The CDR3 DNA follows: TGTGCCAGCAGCCTTCCCGCCGGGACAGCAACCAAGGAAGCTTTCTTT.

This clonotype was recorded at least ten times. This rearrangement joins TRBV29-1 to TRBJ2-5, with unresolved D. The ends were cut back, 8 bases at V and 2 bases at J, with 12 bases in the middle. Germline V lookup: CDR1 SQVTM, CDR2 ANQGSEA. The CDR3 contains 12 residues. The CDR3 protein is CSSWARQETQYF. The CDR3 DNA follows: TGCAGCTCTTGGGCCCGTCAAGAGACCCAGTACTTC.

This clonotype has ten or more counts. The chain carries TRBV7-3 and TRBJ1-2, with no clear D. The V gene lost 5 bases and the J gene lost 0 bases, with 13 bases spanning the gap. Germline V gene sequence: CDR1 SGHTA, CDR2 FQGTGA. This CDR3 region has 15 residues. The CDR3 coding sequence is TGTGCCAGCAGCAAAGGCCGCCTCTCTAACTATGGCTACACCTTC. Its translation is CASSKGRLSNYGYTF.

The table lists this clonotype with a count of one. This may be a read error: a much more frequent sequence differs by one nucleotide. The chain combines TRBV28 with TRBJ2-1; perhaps TRBD1 as D (6 bases). This CDR3 comprises 15 residues. Germline CDR1 MDHEN, CDR2 SYDVKM. CDR3 nucleotide sequence: TGTGCCAACAGTCCAACAGGGAGCTCCTACAATGAGCAGTTCTTC. Amino acids: CANSPTGSSYNEQFF.

This clonotype was seen repeatedly, ten times or more. V usage is TRBV28 and J usage is TRBJ2-7, with D possibly being TRBD1 (5 bases). The V gene's germline CDR1 is MDHEN and CDR2 SYDVKM. Trimming pared 7 bases from V and 1 base from J, leaving 11 bases between. This CDR3 is 13 amino acids long. This CDR3 reads CASMGLYSYEQYF. For the CDR3, the DNA is TGTGCCAGCATGGGGCTCTATTCCTACGAGCAGTACTTC.

Comment on this clonotype: It is likely a read error, because the conserved phenylalanine at the end of the CDR3 is missing. J is TRBJ1-2 and V is TRBV7-2; TRBD1 matches at 10 bases. This CDR3 has 14 amino acids. The germline CDR1 and CDR2 sequences are SGHTA and FQGNSA. V trimming: 4 bases; J trimming: 8 bases; junction bases outside the gene matches: 7. DNA of the CDR3: TGTGCCAGCAGCTCGGAGACAGGGGGCCTGGGCTACACCTTA. Translation gives CASSSETGGLGYTL.

This clonotype was recorded many times. The chain is built from TRBV7-8 and TRBJ1-1; D might be TRBD1 (6 bases). V was pared by 1 base and J by 11 bases, with 14 bases between. Germline CDR1 reads SGHVS; CDR2 reads FQNEAQ. The CDR3 extends over 13 amino acids. In nucleotides, the CDR3 is TGTGCCAGCAGCTTAGAACGGTCTACAGGGGCTTTCTTT. Its translation is CASSLERSTGAFF.

This clonotype was seen only once. CDR3 sequence reads: CATSVYLLGTGEDEQFF. CDR3 DNA sequence: TGTGCCACCAGTGTCTACCTCCTGGGGACAGGTGAGGATGAGCAGTTCTTC. This chain joins TRBV24-1 and TRBJ2-1; 8 bases map to TRBD1. The CDR3 has 17 amino acids. The V segment lost 5 bases and the J segment 8 bases; nucleotides outside the gene matches: 16. Germline V gene sequence: CDR1 KGHDR, CDR2 SFDVKD.

This clonotype turned up a few times. The chain employs TRBV12-3 or TRBV12-4 and TRBJ2-5; possibly TRBD2 for D (6 bases). V shed 7 bases and J shed 2 bases, with 17 bases lying between them. There are 15 residues in the CDR3. As DNA, the CDR3 is TGTGCCAGCACCGATGGAGGGTGGGGACAAGAGACCCAGTACTTC. The encoded protein is CASTDGGWGQETQYF.

This clonotype was detected ten times or more. The genes are TRBV5-6 and TRBJ2-1; possible D gene TRBD1, 5 bases. The CDR3 sequence is 15 residues long. V was cut by 0 bases and J by 3 bases, with 10 bases left in between. Germline CDR1 SGHDT, CDR2 YYEEEE. The chain's CDR3 is CASSLGQLLYNEQFF. CDR3 nucleotides: TGTGCCAGCAGCTTGGGACAGCTCCTCTACAATGAGCAGTTCTTC.

This clonotype was observed at least ten times. The CDR3 nucleotides are TGTGCCAGCAGCGTACTAGCCGGGGGGAACACCGGGGAGCTGTTTTTT. This encodes CASSVLAGGNTGELFF. The rearrangement uses TRBV9 and TRBJ2-2; possibly TRBD2 for D (6 bases). V shed 1 base and J shed 1 base, with 11 bases lying between them. Germline V gives CDR1 SGDLS, CDR2 YYNGEE. CDR3 length: 16 residues.

The chain couples TRBV5-6 to TRBJ1-3; TRBD1 is a possible D gene (6 bases). Germline V gives CDR1 SGHDT, CDR2 YYEEEE. Trimming pared 4 bases from V and 0 bases from J, leaving 11 bases between. The CDR3 runs to 15 residues. CDR3 sequence: CASSVTGSSGNTIYF. CDR3 DNA sequence: TGTGCCAGCAGCGTCACAGGGAGCTCTGGAAACACCATATATTTT.

This clonotype was recorded many times. This chain uses TRBV20-1 with TRBJ2-5; tentatively, D is TRBD1 or TRBD2 (6 bases each). The CDR3 covers 15 residues. CDR1 DFQATT and CDR2 SNEGSKA come from the germline V gene (reference sequence). Between the trimmed V and J ends, which lost 1 base and 5 bases, there was a span of 17 bases. The DNA for the CDR3 is TGCAGTGCTAGAGGGGGCGGTGGGGGGCTGGAGACCCAGTACTTC. Translating it yields CSARGGGGGLETQYF.

This clonotype was detected only once. Possible read error: a much larger clone is one base away. The chain uses TRBV14 and TRBJ2-3; D is uncertain. V was clipped by 6 bases and J by 5 bases, with 9 bases between them. CDR1 is SGHDN, CDR2 FVKESK, per germline. The CDR3 has 12 amino acids. CDR3 residues: CASRRNQDTQYF. The CDR3 bases are TGTGCCAGCAGACGAAATCAAGATACGCAGTATTTT.

This clonotype has a count of ten or more. V and J are TRBV25-1 and TRBJ2-7; D remains unclear. V lost 0 bases to trimming and J lost 4 bases, with 10 bases between them. CDR1 is MGHDK, CDR2 SYGVNS, per germline. The CDR3 runs 14 residues. The CDR3 spells CASSEYFKGYEQYF. DNA for the CDR3: TGTGCCAGCAGTGAATATTTTAAGGGTTACGAGCAGTACTTC.

This clonotype was counted ten times or more. This chain connects TRBV3-1 to TRBJ2-7; 7 nucleotides align to TRBD2. The CDR3 is 15 residues long. After removal of 1 base from V and 3 bases from J, the junction contained 6 bases not matched to a gene. The germline gives CDR1 LGHDT, CDR2 YNNKEL (reference sequence). The DNA for the CDR3 is TGTGCCAGCAGCCAAGGGGCACAGCGGGGCTACGAGCAGTACTTC. Protein sequence: CASSQGAQRGYEQYF.

This clonotype came up many times. The chain is built from TRBV4-3 and TRBJ2-7, with D possibly TRBD1 on 6 matching bases. The CDR3 spans 15 residues. V lost 2 bases to trimming and J lost 2 bases, with 13 bases between them. Looked up from germline, CDR1 is LGHNA and CDR2 is YSLEER. The CDR3 coding sequence is TGCGCCAGCAGCCAACAGGGGTATAGCACCTACGAGCAGTACTTC. Amino acids: CASSQQGYSTYEQYF.

At least ten counts were recorded for this clonotype. The rearrangement joins TRBV5-1 to TRBJ2-7, with TRBD1 as a possible D gene (5 bases). Deletions cut 2 bases from V and 0 bases from J, with 6 bases between. The CDR3 extends over 13 amino acids. Germline V gives CDR1 SGHRS, CDR2 YFSETQ. This CDR3 is CASSFTGSYEQYF. The DNA of the CDR3 is TGCGCCAGCAGCTTTACAGGCTCCTACGAGCAGTACTTC.

This clonotype was seen at least ten times. J is TRBJ2-2 and V is TRBV5-1; 10 bases fit TRBD1. The CDR3 loop spans 15 amino acids. The ends lost 4 bases at V and 0 bases at J; junction bases unmatched: 0. Germline V CDR1 and CDR2: SGHRS, YFSETQ. The CDR3 DNA reads TGCGCCAGCAGCGGACAGGGGGCGAACACCGGGGAGCTGTTTTTT. Amino acids: CASSGQGANTGELFF. Supplemented by reference TRBV5-1 and TRBJ2-2, the full variable domain reads KAGVTQTPRYLIKTRGQQVTLSCSPISGHRSVSWYQQTPGQGLQFLFEYFSETQRNKGNFPGRFSGRQFSNSRSEMNVSTLELGDSALYLCASSGQGANTGELFFGEGSRLTVL.

In this sample, this clonotype turned up many times. The chain employs TRBV5-1 and TRBJ2-7; D possibly uses TRBD1 or TRBD2 (6 bases each). The V and J ends lost 4 bases and 4 bases respectively, with 15 bases between them. The CDR3 extends over 14 amino acids. CDR1 is SGHRS and CDR2 is YFSETQ in the germline V gene. Here the CDR3 reads CASSPAGGWYEQYF. The CDR3 DNA sequence: TGCGCCAGCAGCCCCGCCGGGGGCTGGTACGAGCAGTACTTC.